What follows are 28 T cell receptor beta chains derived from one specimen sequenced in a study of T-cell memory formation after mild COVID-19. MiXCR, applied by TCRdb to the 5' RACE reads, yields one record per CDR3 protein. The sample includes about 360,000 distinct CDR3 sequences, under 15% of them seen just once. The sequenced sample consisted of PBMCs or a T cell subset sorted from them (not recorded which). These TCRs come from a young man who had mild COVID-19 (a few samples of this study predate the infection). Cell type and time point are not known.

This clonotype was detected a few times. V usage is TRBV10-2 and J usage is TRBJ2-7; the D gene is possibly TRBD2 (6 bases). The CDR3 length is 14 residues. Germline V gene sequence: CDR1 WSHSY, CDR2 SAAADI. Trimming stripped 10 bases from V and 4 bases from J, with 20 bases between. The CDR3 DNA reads TGCGCCACGACGGACTACAAGCAAATTTACGAGCAGTACTTC. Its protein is CATTDYKQIYEQYF.

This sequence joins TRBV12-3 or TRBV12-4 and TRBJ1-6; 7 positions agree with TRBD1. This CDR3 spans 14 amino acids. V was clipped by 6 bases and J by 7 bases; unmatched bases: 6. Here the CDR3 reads CASSRQGENSPLHF. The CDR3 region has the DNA TGTGCCAGCAGCCGCCAGGGGGAGAATTCACCCCTCCACTTT.

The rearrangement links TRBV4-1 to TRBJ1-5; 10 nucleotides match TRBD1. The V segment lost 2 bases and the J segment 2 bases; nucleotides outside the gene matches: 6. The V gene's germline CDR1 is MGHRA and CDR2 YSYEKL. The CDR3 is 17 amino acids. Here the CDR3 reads CASSQIGQGDGNQPQHF. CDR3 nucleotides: TGCGCCAGCAGCCAAATTGGACAGGGGGACGGCAATCAGCCCCAGCATTTT.

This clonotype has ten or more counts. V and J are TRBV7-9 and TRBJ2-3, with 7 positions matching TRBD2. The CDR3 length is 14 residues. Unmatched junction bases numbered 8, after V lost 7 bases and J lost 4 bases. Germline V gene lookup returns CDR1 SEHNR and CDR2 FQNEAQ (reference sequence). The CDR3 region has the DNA TGTGCCAGCACTCGGCGGGGGTACCCAGATACGCAGTATTTT. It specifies CASTRRGYPDTQYF.

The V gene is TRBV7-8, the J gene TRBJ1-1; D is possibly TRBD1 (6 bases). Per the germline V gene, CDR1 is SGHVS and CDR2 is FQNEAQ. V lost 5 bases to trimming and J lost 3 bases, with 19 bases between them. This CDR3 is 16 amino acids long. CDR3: CASSEPGGLTDTEAFF. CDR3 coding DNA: TGTGCCAGCAGCGAACCCGGGGGGCTCACGGACACTGAAGCTTTCTTT.

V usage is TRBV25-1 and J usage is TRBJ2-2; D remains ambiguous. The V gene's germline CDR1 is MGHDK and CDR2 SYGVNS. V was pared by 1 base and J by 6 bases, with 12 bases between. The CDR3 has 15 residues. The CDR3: CASSEFLSSPGELFF. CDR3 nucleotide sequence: TGTGCCAGCAGTGAATTTCTTAGCAGTCCCGGGGAGCTGTTTTTT.

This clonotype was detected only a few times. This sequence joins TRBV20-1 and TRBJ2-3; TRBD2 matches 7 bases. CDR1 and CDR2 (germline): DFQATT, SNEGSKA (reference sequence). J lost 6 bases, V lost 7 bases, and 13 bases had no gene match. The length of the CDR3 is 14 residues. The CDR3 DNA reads TGCAGTGGCCCCCCAGCGGGGAAAGGGGATACGCAGTATTTT. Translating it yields CSGPPAGKGDTQYF.

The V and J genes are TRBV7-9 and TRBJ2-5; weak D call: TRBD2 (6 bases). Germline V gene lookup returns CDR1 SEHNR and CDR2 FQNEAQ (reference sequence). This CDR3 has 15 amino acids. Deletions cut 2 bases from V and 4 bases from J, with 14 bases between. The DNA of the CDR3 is TGTGCCAGCAGCTTAAGCGTGGGAGGAGGAGAGACCCAGTACTTC. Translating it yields CASSLSVGGGETQYF.

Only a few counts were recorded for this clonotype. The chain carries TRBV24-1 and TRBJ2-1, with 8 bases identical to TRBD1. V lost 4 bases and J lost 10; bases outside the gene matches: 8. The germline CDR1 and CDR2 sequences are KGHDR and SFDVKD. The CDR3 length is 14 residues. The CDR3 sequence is CATSDGTGPKEQFF. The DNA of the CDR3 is TGTGCCACCAGTGACGGGACAGGCCCTAAGGAGCAGTTCTTC.

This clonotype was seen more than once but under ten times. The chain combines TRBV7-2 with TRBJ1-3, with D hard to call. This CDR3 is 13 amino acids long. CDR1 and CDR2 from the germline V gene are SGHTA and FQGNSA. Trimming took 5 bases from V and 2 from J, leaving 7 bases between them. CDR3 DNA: TGTGCCAGCAGCGACACGGCTGGAAACACCATATATTTT. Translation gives CASSDTAGNTIYF.

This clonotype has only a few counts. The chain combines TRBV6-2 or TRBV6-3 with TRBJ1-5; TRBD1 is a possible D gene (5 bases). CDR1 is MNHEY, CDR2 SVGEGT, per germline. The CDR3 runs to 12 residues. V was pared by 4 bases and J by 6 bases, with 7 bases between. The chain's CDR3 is CASSSGVQPQHF. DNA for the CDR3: TGTGCCAGCAGTTCGGGGGTTCAGCCCCAGCATTTT.

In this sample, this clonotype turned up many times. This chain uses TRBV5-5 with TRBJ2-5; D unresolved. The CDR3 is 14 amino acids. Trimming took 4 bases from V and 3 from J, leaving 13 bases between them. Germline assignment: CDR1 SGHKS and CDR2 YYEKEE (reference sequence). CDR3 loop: CASSQEAGEETQYF. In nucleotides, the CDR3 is TGTGCCAGCAGCCAAGAGGCAGGCGAAGAGACCCAGTACTTC.

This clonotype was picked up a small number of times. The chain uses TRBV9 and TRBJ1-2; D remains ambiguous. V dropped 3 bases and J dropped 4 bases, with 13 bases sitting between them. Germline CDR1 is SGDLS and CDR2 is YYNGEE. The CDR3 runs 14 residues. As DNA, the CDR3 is TGTGCCAGCAGCGACGGCGTGGAAGTCTATGGCTACACCTTC. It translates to CASSDGVEVYGYTF.

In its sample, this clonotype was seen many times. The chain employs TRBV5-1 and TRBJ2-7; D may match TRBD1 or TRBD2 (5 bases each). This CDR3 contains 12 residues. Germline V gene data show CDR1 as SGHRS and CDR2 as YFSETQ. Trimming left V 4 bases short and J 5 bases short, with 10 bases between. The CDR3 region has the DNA TGCGCCAGCAGCCGGGGCGAGAACGAGCAGTACTTC. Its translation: CASSRGENEQYF.

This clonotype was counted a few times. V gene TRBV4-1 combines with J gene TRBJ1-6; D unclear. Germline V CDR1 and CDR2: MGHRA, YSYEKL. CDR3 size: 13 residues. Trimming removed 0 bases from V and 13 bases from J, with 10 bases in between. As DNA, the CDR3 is TGCGCCAGCAGCCAAGATACAGTCCGCCCCCTCCACTTT. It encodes CASSQDTVRPLHF.

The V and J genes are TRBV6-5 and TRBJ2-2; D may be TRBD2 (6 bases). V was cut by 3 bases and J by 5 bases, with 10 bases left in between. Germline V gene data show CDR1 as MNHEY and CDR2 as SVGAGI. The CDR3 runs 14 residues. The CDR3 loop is CASSYDRGTGELFF. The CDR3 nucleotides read TGTGCCAGCAGTTATGATCGGGGGACCGGGGAGCTGTTTTTT.

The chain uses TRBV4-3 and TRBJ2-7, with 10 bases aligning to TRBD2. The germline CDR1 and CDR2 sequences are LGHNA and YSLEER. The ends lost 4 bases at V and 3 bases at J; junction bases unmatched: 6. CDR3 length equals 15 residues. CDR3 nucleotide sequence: TGCGCCAGCAGCCCCGTTAGCGGGGGGATCTACGAGCAGTACTTC. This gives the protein CASSPVSGGIYEQYF.

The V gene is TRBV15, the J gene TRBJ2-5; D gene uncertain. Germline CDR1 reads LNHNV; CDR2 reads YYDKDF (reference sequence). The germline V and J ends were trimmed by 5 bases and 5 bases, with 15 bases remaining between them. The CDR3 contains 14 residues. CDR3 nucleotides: TGTGCCACCAGCCCCACCCGGCAGGAGGAGACCCAGTACTTC. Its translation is CATSPTRQEETQYF.

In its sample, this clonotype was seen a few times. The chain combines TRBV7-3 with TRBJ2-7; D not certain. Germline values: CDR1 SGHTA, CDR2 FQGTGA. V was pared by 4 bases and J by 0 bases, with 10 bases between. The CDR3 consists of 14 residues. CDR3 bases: TGTGCCAGCAGCTCCAGCTCGGGCTCCTACGAGCAGTACTTC. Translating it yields CASSSSSGSYEQYF.

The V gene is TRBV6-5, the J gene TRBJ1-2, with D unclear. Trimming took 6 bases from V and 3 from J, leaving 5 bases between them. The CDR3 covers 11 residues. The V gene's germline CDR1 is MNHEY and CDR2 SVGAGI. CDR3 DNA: TGTGCCAGCAGAACGGACTATGGCTACACCTTC. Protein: CASRTDYGYTF.

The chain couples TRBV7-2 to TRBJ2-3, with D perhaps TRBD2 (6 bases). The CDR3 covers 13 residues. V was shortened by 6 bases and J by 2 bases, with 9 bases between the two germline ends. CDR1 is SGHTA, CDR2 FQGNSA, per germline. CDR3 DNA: TGTGCCAGCAGGTCGGGGGTCACAGATACGCAGTATTTT. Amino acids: CASRSGVTDTQYF.

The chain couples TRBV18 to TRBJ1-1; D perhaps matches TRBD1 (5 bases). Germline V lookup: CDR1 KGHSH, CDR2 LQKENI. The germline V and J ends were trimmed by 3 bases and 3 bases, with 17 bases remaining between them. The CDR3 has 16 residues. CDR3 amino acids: CASSPKLGHIDTEAFF. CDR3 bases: TGTGCCAGCTCACCCAAACTCGGACATATCGACACTGAAGCTTTCTTT.

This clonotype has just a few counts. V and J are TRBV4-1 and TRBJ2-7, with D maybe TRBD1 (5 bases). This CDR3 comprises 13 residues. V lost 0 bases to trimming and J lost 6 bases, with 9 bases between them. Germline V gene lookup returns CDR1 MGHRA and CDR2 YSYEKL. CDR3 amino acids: CASSQDSRGEQYF. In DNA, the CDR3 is TGCGCCAGCAGCCAAGATAGTAGGGGCGAGCAGTACTTC.

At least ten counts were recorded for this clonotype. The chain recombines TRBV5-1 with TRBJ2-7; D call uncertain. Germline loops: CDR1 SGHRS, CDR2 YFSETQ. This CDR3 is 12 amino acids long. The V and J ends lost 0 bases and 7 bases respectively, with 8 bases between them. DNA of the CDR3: TGCGCCAGCAGCTTGGGTCGTCAGGAGCAGTACTTC. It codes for CASSLGRQEQYF.

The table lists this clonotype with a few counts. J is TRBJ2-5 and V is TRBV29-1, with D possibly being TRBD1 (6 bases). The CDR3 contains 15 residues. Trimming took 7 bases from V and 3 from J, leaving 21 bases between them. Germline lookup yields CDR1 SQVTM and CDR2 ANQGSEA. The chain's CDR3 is CSAHPLPGAEETQYF. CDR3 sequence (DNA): TGCAGCGCCCATCCTCTTCCAGGGGCGGAAGAGACCCAGTACTTC. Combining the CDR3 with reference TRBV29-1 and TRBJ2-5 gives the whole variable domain SAVISQKPSRDICQRGTSLTIQCQVDSQVTMMFWYRQQPGQSLTLIATANQGSEATYESGFVIDKFPISRPNLTFSTLTVSNMSPEDSSIYLCSAHPLPGAEETQYFGPGTRLLVL.

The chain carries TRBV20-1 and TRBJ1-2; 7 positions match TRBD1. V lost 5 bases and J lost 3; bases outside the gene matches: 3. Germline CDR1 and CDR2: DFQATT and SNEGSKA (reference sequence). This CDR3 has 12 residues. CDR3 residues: CSADTGDYGYTF. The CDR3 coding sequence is TGCAGTGCTGACACAGGGGACTATGGCTACACCTTC.

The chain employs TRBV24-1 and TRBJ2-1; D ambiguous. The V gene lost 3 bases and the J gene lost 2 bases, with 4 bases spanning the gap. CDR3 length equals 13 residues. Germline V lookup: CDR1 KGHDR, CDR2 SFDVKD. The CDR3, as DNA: TGTGCCACCAGTGATATCCCCTACAATGAGCAGTTCTTC. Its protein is CATSDIPYNEQFF.

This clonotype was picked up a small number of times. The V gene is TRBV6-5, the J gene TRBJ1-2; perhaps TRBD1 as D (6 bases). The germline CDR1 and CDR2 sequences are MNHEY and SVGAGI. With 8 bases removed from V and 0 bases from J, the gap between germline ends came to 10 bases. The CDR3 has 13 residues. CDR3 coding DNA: TGTGCCAGCGGGGGCAGGACTAACTATGGCTACACCTTC. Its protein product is CASGGRTNYGYTF.